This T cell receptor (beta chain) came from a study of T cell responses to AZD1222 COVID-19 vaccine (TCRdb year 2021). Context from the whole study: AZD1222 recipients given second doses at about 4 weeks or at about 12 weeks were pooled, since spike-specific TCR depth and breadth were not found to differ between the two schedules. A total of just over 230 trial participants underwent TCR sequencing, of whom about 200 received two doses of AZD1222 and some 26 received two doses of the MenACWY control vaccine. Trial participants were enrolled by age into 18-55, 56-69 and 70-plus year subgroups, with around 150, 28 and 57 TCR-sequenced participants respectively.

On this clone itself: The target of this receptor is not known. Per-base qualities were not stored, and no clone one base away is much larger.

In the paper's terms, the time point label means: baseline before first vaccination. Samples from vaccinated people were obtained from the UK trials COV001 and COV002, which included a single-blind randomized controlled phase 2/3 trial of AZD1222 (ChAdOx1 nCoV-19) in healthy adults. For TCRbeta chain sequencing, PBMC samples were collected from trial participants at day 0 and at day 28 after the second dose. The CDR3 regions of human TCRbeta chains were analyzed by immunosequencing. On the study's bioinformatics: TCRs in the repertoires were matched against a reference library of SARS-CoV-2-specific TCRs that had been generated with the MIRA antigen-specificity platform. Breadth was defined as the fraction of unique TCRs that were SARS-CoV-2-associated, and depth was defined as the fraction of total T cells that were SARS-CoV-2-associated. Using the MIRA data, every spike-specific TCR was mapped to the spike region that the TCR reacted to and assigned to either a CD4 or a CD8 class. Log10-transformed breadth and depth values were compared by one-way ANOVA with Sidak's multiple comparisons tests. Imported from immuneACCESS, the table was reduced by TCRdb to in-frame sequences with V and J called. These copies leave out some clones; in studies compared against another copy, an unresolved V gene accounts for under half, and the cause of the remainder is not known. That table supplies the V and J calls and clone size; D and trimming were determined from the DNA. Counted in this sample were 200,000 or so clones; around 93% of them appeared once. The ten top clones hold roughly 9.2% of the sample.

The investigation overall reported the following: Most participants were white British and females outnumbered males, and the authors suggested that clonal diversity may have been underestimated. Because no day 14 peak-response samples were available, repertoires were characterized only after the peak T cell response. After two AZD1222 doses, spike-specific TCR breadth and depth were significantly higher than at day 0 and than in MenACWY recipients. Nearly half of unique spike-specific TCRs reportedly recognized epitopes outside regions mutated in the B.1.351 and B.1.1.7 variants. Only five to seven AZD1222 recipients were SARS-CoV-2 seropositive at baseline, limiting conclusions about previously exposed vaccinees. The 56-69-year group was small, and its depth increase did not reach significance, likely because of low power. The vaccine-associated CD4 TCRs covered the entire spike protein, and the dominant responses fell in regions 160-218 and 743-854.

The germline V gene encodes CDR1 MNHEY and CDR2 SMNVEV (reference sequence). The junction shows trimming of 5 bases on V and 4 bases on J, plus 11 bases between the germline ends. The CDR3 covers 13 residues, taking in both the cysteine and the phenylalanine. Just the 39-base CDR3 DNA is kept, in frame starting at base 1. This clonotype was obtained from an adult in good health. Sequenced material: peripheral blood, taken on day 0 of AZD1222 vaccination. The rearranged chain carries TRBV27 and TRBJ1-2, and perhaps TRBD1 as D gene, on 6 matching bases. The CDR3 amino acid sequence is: CASSRTTGYGYTF. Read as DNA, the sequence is TGTGCCAGCAGTAGAACGACAGGCTATGGCTACACCTTC.